This T cell receptor beta chain originates from a study of cytomegalovirus exposure and HLA in healthy donors. Study observations and caveats: Confirmation in vitro established that a few CMV-associated chains were specific for CMV antigens.

Primers included in the PCR were 60 Vbeta and 13 Jbeta primers. Sequencing was performed with immunoSEQ multiplex PCR; in TCRdb, only in-frame clones are kept and a portion is missing. The sample lists about 140,000 clones; just under 80% were seen once. CDR1 is SGHRS and CDR2 is YFSETQ in the germline V gene. The CDR3 contains 16 residues. V shed 0 bases, J shed 9 bases, and the junction held 9 bases outside the gene matches. In the case of this clone: The antigen remains undetermined.

This clonotype was obtained from a man between 25 and 39 years old in good health and CMV-seronegative. The chain carries TRBV5-1 and TRBJ2-1, with TRBD2 matching over 10 bases. The material sequenced was PBMCs. CDR3 sequence reads: CASSLAASGRESEQFF. The CDR3 DNA reads as TGCGCCAGCAGCTTGGCGGCTAGCGGGAGAGAAAGTGAGCAGTTCTTC.